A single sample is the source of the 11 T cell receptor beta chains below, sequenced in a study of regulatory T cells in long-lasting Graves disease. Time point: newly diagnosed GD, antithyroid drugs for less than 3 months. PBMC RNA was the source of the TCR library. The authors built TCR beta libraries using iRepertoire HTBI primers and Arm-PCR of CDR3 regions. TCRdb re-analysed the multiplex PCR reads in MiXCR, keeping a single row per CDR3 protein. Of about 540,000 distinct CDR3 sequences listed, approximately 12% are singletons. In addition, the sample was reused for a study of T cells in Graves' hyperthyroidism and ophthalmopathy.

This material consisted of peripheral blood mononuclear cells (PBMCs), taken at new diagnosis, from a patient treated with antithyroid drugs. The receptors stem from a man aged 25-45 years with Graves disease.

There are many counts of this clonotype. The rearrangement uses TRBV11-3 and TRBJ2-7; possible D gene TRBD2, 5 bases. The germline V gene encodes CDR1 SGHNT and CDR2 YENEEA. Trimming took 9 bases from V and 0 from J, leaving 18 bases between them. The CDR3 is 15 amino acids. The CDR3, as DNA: TGTGCCAGGATCCCCGGACTGGGAACCTCCTACGAGCAGTACTTC. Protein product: CARIPGLGTSYEQYF.

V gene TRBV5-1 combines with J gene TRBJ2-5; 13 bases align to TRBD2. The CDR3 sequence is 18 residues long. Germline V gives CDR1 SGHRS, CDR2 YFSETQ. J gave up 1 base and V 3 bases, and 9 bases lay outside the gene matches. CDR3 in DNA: TGCGCCAGCAGCTCTGGACTAGCGGGAGTGTGGGTCCAAGAGACCCAGTACTTC. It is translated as CASSSGLAGVWVQETQYF.

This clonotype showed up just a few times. CDR3 coding DNA: TGCGCCAGCAGCTTGGAATTTGGGTATACGCAGTATTTT. Residues: CASSLEFGYTQYF. The chain joins TRBV5-1 to TRBJ2-3, with D hard to call. CDR1 and CDR2 from the germline V gene are SGHRS and YFSETQ. This CDR3 is built from 13 residues. V lost 0 bases, J lost 7 bases, and 9 bases lay in between. Supplemented by reference TRBV5-1 and TRBJ2-3, the full variable domain reads KAGVTQTPRYLIKTRGQQVTLSCSPISGHRSVSWYQQTPGQGLQFLFEYFSETQRNKGNFPGRFSGRQFSNSRSEMNVSTLELGDSALYLCASSLEFGYTQYFGPGTRLTVL.

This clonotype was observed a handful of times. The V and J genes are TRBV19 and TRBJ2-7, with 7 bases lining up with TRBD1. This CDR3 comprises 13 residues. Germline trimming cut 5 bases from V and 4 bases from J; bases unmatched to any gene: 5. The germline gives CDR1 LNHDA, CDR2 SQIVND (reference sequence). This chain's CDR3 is CASSSTGWYEQYF. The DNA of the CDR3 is TGTGCCAGTAGTTCGACAGGGTGGTACGAGCAGTACTTC.

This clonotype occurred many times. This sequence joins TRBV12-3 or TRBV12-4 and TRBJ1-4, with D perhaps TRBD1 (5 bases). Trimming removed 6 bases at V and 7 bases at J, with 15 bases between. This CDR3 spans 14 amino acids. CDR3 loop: CASRPQGRSEKLFF. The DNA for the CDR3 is TGTGCCAGCAGACCCCAGGGAAGGAGTGAAAAACTGTTTTTT.

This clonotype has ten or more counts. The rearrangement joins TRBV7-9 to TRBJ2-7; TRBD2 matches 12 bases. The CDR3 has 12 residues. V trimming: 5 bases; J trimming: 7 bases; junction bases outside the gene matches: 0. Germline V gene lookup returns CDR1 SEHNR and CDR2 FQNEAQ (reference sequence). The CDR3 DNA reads TGTGCCAGCAGCGGACTAGCGGGGGAGCAGTACTTC. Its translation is CASSGLAGEQYF.

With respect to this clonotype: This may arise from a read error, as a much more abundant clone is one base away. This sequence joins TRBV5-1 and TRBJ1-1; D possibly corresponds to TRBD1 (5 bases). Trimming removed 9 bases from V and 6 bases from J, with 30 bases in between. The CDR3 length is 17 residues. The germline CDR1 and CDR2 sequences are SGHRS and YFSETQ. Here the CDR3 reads CAIPRQGSRDYPAEAFF. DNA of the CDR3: TGCGCCATCCCGCGGCAGGGAAGTAGGGATTATCCGGCTGAAGCTTTCTTT.

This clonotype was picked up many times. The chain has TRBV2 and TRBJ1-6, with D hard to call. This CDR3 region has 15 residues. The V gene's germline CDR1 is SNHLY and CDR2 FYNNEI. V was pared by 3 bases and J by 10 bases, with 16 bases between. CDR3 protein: CASSDRQPLRSPLHF. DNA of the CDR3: TGTGCCAGCAGTGATCGGCAGCCACTAAGATCACCCCTCCACTTT.

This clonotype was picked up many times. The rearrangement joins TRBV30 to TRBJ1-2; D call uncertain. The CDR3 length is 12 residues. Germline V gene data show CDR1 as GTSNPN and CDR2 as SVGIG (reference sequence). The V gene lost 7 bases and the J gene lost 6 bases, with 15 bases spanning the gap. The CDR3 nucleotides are TGTGCCTCCCTGGTCGGGCGAGATGGCTACACCTTC. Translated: CASLVGRDGYTF. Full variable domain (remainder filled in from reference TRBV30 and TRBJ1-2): SQTIHQWPATLVQPVGSPLSLECTVEGTSNPNLYWYRQAAGRGLQLLFYSVGIGQISSEVPQNLSASRPQDRQFILSSKKLLLSDSGFYLCASLVGRDGYTFGSGTRLTVV.

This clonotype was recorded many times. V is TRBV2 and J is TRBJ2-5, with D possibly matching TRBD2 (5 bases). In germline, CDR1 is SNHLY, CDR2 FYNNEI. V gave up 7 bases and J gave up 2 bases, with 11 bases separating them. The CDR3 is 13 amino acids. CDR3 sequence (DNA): TGTGCCAGCACCGCCGGGGAGCAAGAGACCCAGTACTTC. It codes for CASTAGEQETQYF.

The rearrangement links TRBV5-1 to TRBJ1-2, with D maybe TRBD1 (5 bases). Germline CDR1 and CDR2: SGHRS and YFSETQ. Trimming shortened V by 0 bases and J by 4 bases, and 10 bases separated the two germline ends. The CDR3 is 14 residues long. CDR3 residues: CASSLVLGGYGYTF. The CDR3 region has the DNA TGCGCCAGCAGCTTGGTGCTGGGGGGCTATGGCTACACCTTC.